The 25 T cell receptor beta chains below all came from one sample that was sequenced in a study of molecular identifiers for immune sequencing clone quantification. TCRdb redid the calling of the PCR reads with MiXCR, one entry per CDR3 protein. The sample lists about half a million distinct CDR3 sequences; roughly 24% were seen once. The specimen sequenced was naive CD8+ T cells from blood, with Jurkat cell RNA spiked in. Subset here: FACS-sorted CD8+CD4-CCR7+CD45RA+ naive T cells. The receptors shown here come from a human donor in good health. Some libraries in this study had Jurkat cell RNA spiked in.

This clonotype was counted only a few times. The V gene is TRBV12-3 or TRBV12-4, the J gene TRBJ1-2, with D tentatively TRBD1 (5 bases). This CDR3 has 14 amino acids. V dropped 1 base and J dropped 10 bases, with 16 bases sitting between them. The CDR3 here is CASSLEAGLLDYTF. The CDR3 region has the DNA TGTGCCAGCAGTTTAGAGGCGGGGCTTCTGGACTACACCTTC.

At least ten counts were recorded for this clonotype. The chain couples TRBV7-9 to TRBJ2-3; D unresolved. The V end was cut by 7 bases, the J end by 6 bases, with 14 bases between. Germline V CDR1 and CDR2: SEHNR, FQNEAQ (reference sequence). The CDR3 is made up of 13 amino acids. The CDR3 DNA follows: TGTGCCAGCATCAAAGCATGGGCTGATACGCAGTATTTT. Its translation: CASIKAWADTQYF.

This chain uses TRBV11-2 with TRBJ2-5; maybe TRBD1 (6 bases). The CDR3 is made up of 15 amino acids. Germline-derived CDR1 and CDR2 are SGHAT and FQNNGV. The V end lost 1 base, the J end lost 4 bases, and 13 bases lay between the germline ends. The CDR3 reads CASSLGGPEGETQYF. Here the CDR3 DNA reads TGTGCCAGCAGCTTAGGGGGGCCCGAGGGAGAGACCCAGTACTTC.

V usage is TRBV20-1 and J usage is TRBJ2-1; 9 positions match TRBD2. The J segment lost 9 bases and the V segment lost 0 bases, leaving 15 bases of the junction unmatched. The germline CDR1 and CDR2 sequences are DFQATT and SNEGSKA (reference sequence). This CDR3 is 17 amino acids long. The CDR3, as DNA: TGCAGTGCTAGAGATACGGCCGATAGGACTAGCGCGCTTGAGCAGTTCTTC. This encodes CSARDTADRTSALEQFF.

This clonotype was seen many times. V is TRBV12-3 or TRBV12-4 and J is TRBJ1-4; no clear D gene. V shed 4 bases and J shed 6 bases, with 12 bases lying between them. This CDR3 is 14 amino acids long. This CDR3 is CASSSGHGYEKLFF. CDR3 coding DNA: TGTGCCAGCAGTTCCGGTCACGGATATGAAAAACTGTTTTTT.

This clonotype was recorded a few times. The rearrangement uses TRBV28 and TRBJ2-3, with a weak D call TRBD1 (7 bases). Germline V CDR1 and CDR2: MDHEN, SYDVKM. V was shortened by 2 bases and J by 4 bases, with 13 bases between the two germline ends. The CDR3 extends over 15 amino acids. CDR3 amino acids: CASSLLEGAADTQYF. The CDR3 DNA reads as TGTGCCAGCAGTTTACTGGAGGGGGCGGCAGATACGCAGTATTTT.

This clonotype showed up many times. The chain recombines TRBV4-1 with TRBJ1-1, with unresolved D. CDR1 MGHRA and CDR2 YSYEKL come from the germline V gene. The V and J ends lost 0 bases and 5 bases respectively, with 13 bases between them. The CDR3 extends over 15 amino acids. Written as DNA, the CDR3 is TGCGCCAGCAGCCAAGACCCCCCGATGGGGACTGAAGCTTTCTTT. Translating gives CASSQDPPMGTEAFF.

The sample holds many counts of this clonotype. This chain connects TRBV5-1 to TRBJ2-7; TRBD1 agrees at 7 bases. Germline CDR1 reads SGHRS; CDR2 reads YFSETQ. V was clipped by 6 bases and J by 6 bases; unmatched bases: 9. This CDR3 is 13 amino acids long. The CDR3 region has the DNA TGCGCCAGCACGGGACAGCTTAAGGCCGAGCAGTACTTC. It yields the protein CASTGQLKAEQYF.

This clonotype was detected many times. The CDR3 loop is CASSPSLDTYSGANVLTF. The CDR3 DNA sequence: TGTGCCAGCAGCCCGTCACTAGACACCTACTCTGGGGCCAACGTCCTGACTTTC. The chain links TRBV7-2 to TRBJ2-6; maybe TRBD2 (5 bases). V gave up 5 bases and J gave up 0 bases, with 17 bases separating them. The CDR3 contains 18 residues. Germline V gene sequence: CDR1 SGHTA, CDR2 FQGNSA.

This clonotype was counted many times. The chain is built from TRBV6-6 and TRBJ2-3; 13 nucleotides align to TRBD2. Germline-derived CDR1 and CDR2 are MNHNY and SVGAGI (reference sequence). Unmatched junction bases numbered 17, after V lost 7 bases and J lost 4 bases. The CDR3 consists of 19 residues. The CDR3 DNA reads as TGTGCCAGCACCAATCCACGGGGAACTAGCGGGGGGGCCCCAGATACGCAGTATTTT. It is translated as CASTNPRGTSGGAPDTQYF.

This clonotype appeared many times. The gene calls are TRBV5-5 and TRBJ2-2; D might be TRBD1 (5 bases). CDR1 and CDR2 from the germline V gene are SGHKS and YYEKEE (reference sequence). The CDR3 runs to 15 residues. V lost 0 bases to trimming and J lost 6 bases, with 12 bases between them. In nucleotides, the CDR3 is TGTGCCAGCAGCTTGGGCAGGGATTACGCCGGGGAGCTGTTTTTT. Amino acids: CASSLGRDYAGELFF.

This clonotype was counted only a few times. J is TRBJ1-5 and V is TRBV6-2 or TRBV6-3, with D possibly being TRBD1 (6 bases). V was shortened by 6 bases and J by 4 bases, with 16 bases between the two germline ends. This CDR3 has 15 amino acids. The germline CDR1 and CDR2 sequences are MNHEY and SVGEGT. CDR3 residues: CASSRLQGQNQPQHF. The DNA for the CDR3 is TGTGCCAGCAGCCGGCTACAGGGTCAAAATCAGCCCCAGCATTTT.

This clonotype has ten or more counts. This chain uses TRBV7-2 with TRBJ2-1, with D unresolved. Germline assignment: CDR1 SGHTA and CDR2 FQGNSA. V was pared by 2 bases and J by 0 bases, with 8 bases between. This CDR3 has 15 amino acids. In DNA, the CDR3 is TGTGCCAGCAGCTTATGGGTAAGCTCCTACAATGAGCAGTTCTTC. It codes for CASSLWVSSYNEQFF.

In its sample, this clonotype was seen many times. This chain joins TRBV7-9 and TRBJ1-1; D not resolved. Germline assignment: CDR1 SEHNR and CDR2 FQNEAQ (reference sequence). The CDR3 is made up of 15 amino acids. V gave up 6 bases and J gave up 0 bases, with 14 bases separating them. CDR3 in amino acids: CASRSGLGLNTEAFF. In nucleotides, the CDR3 is TGTGCCAGCAGGTCCGGTTTGGGCTTGAACACTGAAGCTTTCTTT.

This clonotype was counted at least ten times. The chain uses TRBV6-2 or TRBV6-3 and TRBJ1-6; D not certain. This CDR3 has 15 residues. Germline-derived CDR1 and CDR2 are MNHEY and SVGEGT. The V end was cut by 6 bases, the J end by 7 bases, with 16 bases between. The CDR3 sequence: CASRPDPGRNSPLHF. CDR3 bases: TGTGCCAGCAGGCCGGACCCCGGTCGAAATTCACCCCTCCACTTT.

Worth noting for this clonotype: A read error may be the cause here, since a much bigger clone is one base away. The V gene is TRBV7-2, the J gene TRBJ2-5; weak D call: TRBD1 (5 bases). The CDR3 is made up of 14 amino acids. CDR1 SGHTA and CDR2 FQGNSA come from the germline V gene. The germline V and J ends were trimmed by 1 base and 7 bases, with 13 bases remaining between them. The CDR3 region has the DNA TGTGCCAGCAGCTTAGACCAGGGTCCAGCGACCCAGTACTTC. Its protein is CASSLDQGPATQYF.

This clonotype was seen more than once but under ten times. V gene TRBV14 combines with J gene TRBJ2-1; possibly TRBD1 for D (5 bases). Per germline, CDR1 SGHDN and CDR2 FVKESK. The CDR3 is made up of 19 amino acids. V lost 1 base, J lost 5 bases, and 24 bases lay in between. The DNA for the CDR3 is TGTGCCAGCAGCCAAGCGTCAGGGCAAGCGTTATGGGAACACAATGAGCAGTTCTTC. It encodes CASSQASGQALWEHNEQFF.

This clonotype appeared many times. The V and J genes are TRBV20-1 and TRBJ1-5; D not resolved. The V end lost 3 bases, the J end lost 5 bases, and 14 bases lay between the germline ends. This CDR3 spans 14 amino acids. Germline V gene sequence: CDR1 DFQATT, CDR2 SNEGSKA (reference sequence). The CDR3 reads CSARGRFVDQPQHF. The CDR3 nucleotides read TGCAGTGCTAGGGGGAGGTTTGTCGATCAGCCCCAGCATTTT.

This clonotype showed up just a few times. The chain is built from TRBV5-4 and TRBJ1-1; tentatively, D is TRBD1 (5 bases). Germline V gene sequence: CDR1 SGHNT, CDR2 YYREEE (reference sequence). Trimming stripped 7 bases from V and 1 base from J, with 11 bases between. The CDR3 spans 13 residues. The CDR3 sequence is CASYPGGNTEAFF. DNA of the CDR3: TGTGCCAGCTATCCTGGGGGGAACACTGAAGCTTTCTTT.

This clonotype showed up many times. The genes are TRBV2 and TRBJ1-1, with 10 bases that match TRBD1. With V trimmed by 9 bases and J by 0 bases, 10 bases remained unmatched. Germline CDR1 and CDR2: SNHLY and FYNNEI. This CDR3 is built from 16 residues. The CDR3 sequence: CARGTGEPVVNTEAFF. Here the CDR3 DNA reads TGTGCCAGAGGGACAGGGGAACCTGTAGTGAACACTGAAGCTTTCTTT.

At least ten counts were recorded for this clonotype. This chain links TRBV7-3 with TRBJ2-5, with D perhaps matching TRBD2 (5 bases). CDR1 is SGHTA, CDR2 FQGTGA, per germline. Trimming removed 5 bases from V and 2 bases from J, with 9 bases in between. This CDR3 comprises 13 residues. The CDR3 protein is CASSPPGQETQYF. As DNA, the CDR3 is TGTGCCAGCAGCCCTCCGGGACAAGAGACCCAGTACTTC.

This clonotype was observed a few times. The chain couples TRBV5-3 to TRBJ1-4, with D tentatively TRBD1 (6 bases). TRBV5-3 qualifies as an ORF whose function is uncertain. The V and J ends lost 3 bases and 0 bases respectively, with 12 bases between them. This CDR3 spans 16 amino acids. In DNA, the CDR3 is TGTGCCAGAAGCTCAAACAGGGCTGCAACTAATGAAAAACTGTTTTTT. This encodes CARSSNRAATNEKLFF.

This chain uses TRBV6-5 with TRBJ2-1; TRBD2 aligns across 8 bases. The V gene's germline CDR1 is MNHEY and CDR2 SVGAGI. V was pared by 5 bases and J by 4 bases, with 13 bases of the junction left unmatched. The CDR3 consists of 17 residues. The CDR3: CASSPRERETRYNEQFF. The CDR3 DNA sequence: TGTGCCAGCAGTCCGAGGGAGCGGGAGACGAGATACAATGAGCAGTTCTTC.

This clonotype was recorded a few times. The chain combines TRBV9 with TRBJ2-3; TRBD2 matches 8 bases. Germline V gene data show CDR1 as SGDLS and CDR2 as YYNGEE. V lost 3 bases to trimming and J lost 2 bases; unmatched junction nucleotides: 8. The CDR3 is 16 amino acids. In nucleotides, the CDR3 is TGTGCCAGCAGCGAGGCCGGGACTAGGGACACAGATACGCAGTATTTT. This sequence encodes CASSEAGTRDTDTQYF.

V usage is TRBV9 and J usage is TRBJ2-7; TRBD2 aligns across 13 bases. Germline trimming cut 4 bases from V and 6 bases from J; bases unmatched to any gene: 4. Per the germline V gene, CDR1 is SGDLS and CDR2 is YYNGEE. The CDR3 contains 14 residues. The CDR3: CASSTGLAGPEQYF. The DNA for the CDR3 is TGTGCCAGCAGCACGGGACTAGCGGGACCCGAGCAGTACTTC.